The following is a T cell receptor beta chain sequence with its context. In this sample, this clonotype turned up many times. Its antigen remains unidentified. The input lacks base qualities; no much larger clone sits a single base away. The CDR3 has 15 amino acids, counting the end cysteine and phenylalanine. Left in the record is the CDR3 DNA by itself, 45 bases read in frame from the first base. For CDR1 and CDR2, the germline V gene lists MDHEN and SYDVKM. The germline V and J ends show losses of 5 bases and 4 bases respectively, and no gene match explains 5 bases of the junction. Library creation used PCR. Sequencing instrument: NextSeq 500. Preparation of bulk TCR libraries followed a previously described approach, with the TCR primers listed in Table S5. Purification of total RNA was performed with the Qiagen AllPrep DNA/RNA kit. Before any analysis, reads coming from multiple sequencing runs of the same library were combined into one pool. Per the authors' processing: Reads were retained only if an exact TCR constant sequence was present, and the retained reads were trimmed to 150 nt and grouped according to their 12-nt molecular barcodes. Reads within each barcode group were sub-clustered using a 15% Levenshtein threshold, and quality-weighted consensus sequences were constructed for each RNA molecule. Non-functional sequences were removed, as were lower-count sequences one edit away from another. On the basis of fitting two negative binomial distributions, barcode sub-clusters with fewer than 20% of the maximum read count were discarded. TCRdb cleaned the public reads at Q25 with fastp, built clones with MiXCR and kept in-frame beta chains. Every CDR3 protein is listed once, alongside the most common genes and DNA of its rows. TCRdb's processing, not the authors' own work, is the source of the V and J calls. This sample is represented by about 630,000 distinct CDR3 sequences; around 25% of them were singletons. The leading ten clones occupy about 0.81% of the sample.

The record originates from a study of molecular identifiers for immune sequencing clone quantification listed by TCRdb under 2018. Background on the whole study: For a replicate experiment, RNA from approximately 20,000 or 100,000 naive CD8 T cells was divided into five aliquots, and four of the five aliquots were sequenced. This methods study used CD8 T cells to benchmark TCR RNA copy counting and molecular-identifier clustering-based TCR repertoire sequencing (MIDCIRS).

Overall study results and their limits: Even against a background of some 1 million naive CD8 T cells, spiked-in Jurkat TCR RNA amounting to a single cell's worth was reported to be detectable. Highly expanded clone sizes could be underestimated because identical TCR molecules may share a barcode. When barcode sub-clustering was not used, chimeric consensus sequences inflated TCR diversity, with chimeras reaching as high as 47%. Spiked-in Jurkat TCR RNA (approximately 10 copies' worth), which is not part of the donor repertoire, was contained in the naive libraries. Modeling gave around 2.7 recovered TCR RNA copies per cell versus 9.5 to 10 by digital PCR, implying approximately 30% capture efficiency. Clones above 20 RNA copies held over 99% of molecules in CMV-specific effector cells but under 1% in naive cells.

Libraries of naive CD8 T cells were built from anywhere between about 18,000 and 1,000,000 sorted cells, with 10%, 30% or 50% of the purified RNA used. On a BD FACSAria II, naive CD8 T cells were FACS-sorted as CD8+CD4-CCR7+CD45RA+ and collected into RLT Plus buffer. To test detection sensitivity, Jurkat RNA equal to approximately ten TCR copies was added to samples of about 17,000-1,100,000 naive CD8 T cells. CD8 T cells were enriched with RosetteSep CD8+ T Cell Enrichment Cocktail and Ficoll-Paque, followed by ACK red cell lysis. The sequence was obtained from a human donor in good health. Some libraries in this study had Jurkat cell RNA spiked in. Sequenced sample: naive CD8+ T cells from blood, with Jurkat cell RNA spiked in. This sample's cell subset or site label indicates: FACS-sorted CD8+CD4-CCR7+CD45RA+ naive T cells. The chain links TRBV28 with TRBJ2-7, and TRBD2 matches 13 of the central bases. The DNA sequence is TGTGCCAGCAGTCCGTGGACTAGCGGGAGTTACGAGCAGTACTTC. Its protein reads: CASSPWTSGSYEQYF.